This TCR beta chain is from a study of blood T cell repertoires in COVID-19 (dated by TCRdb to the early 2020s). General notes on the study: Samples covering the acute and convalescent phases of COVID-19 were provided by collaborators in the United States, Italy and Spain. The material from the prospective study consisted of cDNA or gDNA derived from T cells, B-cell-depleted T cells, or PBMCs. Subjects who had been exposed to COVID-19, were actively infected with it, or had recovered from it provided the deeply sampled blood TCRbeta repertoires that made up the dataset. Nearly every sample came with metadata listing a de-identified subject ID, COVID-19 status, age in years and sex. Where HLA class I and class II types were available, the types were taken from metadata supplied by the sample provider, not from assay-based typing. A freely available public database, intended as a resource for researchers studying the immune response to SARS-CoV-2, is where the repertoires were released. Samples were obtained from the ongoing ImmuneRACE study (first 160 participants) and from roughly 1,300 subjects provided by 6 global collaborators. Study-wide conclusions, independent of this receptor: The quantity of clinical and demographic metadata differed by source and by participant and was supplied without curation.

Each collaborating institution followed its own protocols to collect whole blood in K2EDTA tubes. For TCRbeta analysis, collaborators shipped samples in one of three forms: frozen whole blood, isolated PBMCs, or DNA extracted from either of those sample types. The CDR3 numbers 16 residues from cysteine through phenylalanine. The entry retains the CDR3 DNA only, 48 bases that are in frame from base 1. V is shortened by 10 bases, J by 3 bases, and the region joining them spans 25 bases. In the germline V gene, CDR1 corresponds to MDHEN and CDR2 to SYDVKM. Points on this clone: Which antigen it targets is not known. Base qualities are not provided; no much larger clone lies one nucleotide away.

TCRbeta CDR3 regions were amplified from genomic DNA by means of the immunoSEQ Assay, a bias-controlled multiplex PCR. Per the authors' processing: The number of nucleated cells in each sample was estimated by amplification of reference gene primers within the assay. To quantify the absolute abundance of each unique TCRbeta CDR3 rearrangement, sequence reads were collapsed and filtered. Productive Simpson clonality was computed per sample as the square root of Simpson's diversity index over productive rearrangements. The table comes from immuneACCESS by way of TCRdb, which keeps in-frame sequences with V and J called. Part of the clones is missing from these tables; in studies checked, under half for an unresolved V gene and the rest for unknown reasons. That table is the source of V, J and clone size, and D and trimming were worked out from the DNA. In this sample the table shows 60,000 to 70,000 clones, roughly 82% of which occur a single time. Clones ranked in the top ten supply roughly two fifths of the sample.

The chain couples TRBV28 to TRBJ2-7; the D region possibly corresponds to TRBD1 (6 bases align). This clonotype was obtained from a human donor in a cohort sampled during active COVID-19. Material for sequencing was peripheral blood. The DNA sequence is given as TGTGCCACGGAGGCGAAAAGAGGGGGAGCCCTCTACGAGCAGTACTTC. It translates as CATEAKRGGALYEQYF. Full variable domain (CDR3 extended with the reference TRBV28 and TRBJ2-7 proteins): DVKVTQSSRYLVKRTGEKVFLECVQDMDHENMFWYRQDPGLGLRLIYFSYDVKMKEKGDIPEGYSVSREKKERFSLILESASTNQTSMYLCATEAKRGGALYEQYFGPGTRLTVT.